What follows are 28 T cell receptor beta chains derived from one specimen sequenced in a study of blood T cells in healthy people across ages. Using a J-beta primer mix together with a sample-barcoded 5' primer, a second PCR was run for roughly 6 to 12 cycles. MiXCR, applied by TCRdb to the 5' RACE reads, yields one record per CDR3 protein. The profile shows approximately 820,000 distinct CDR3 sequences, under 45% of them singletons. The sequencing sample was made of blood. The receptors come from a man in his 60s in good health.

The V call is TRBV30, the J call TRBJ1-1, with 7 bases matching TRBD1. Trimming took 4 bases from V and 6 from J; bases not matched to a gene: 8. In germline, CDR1 is GTSNPN, CDR2 SVGIG (reference sequence). The CDR3 is 13 residues long. CDR3 bases: TGTGCCTGGAACAAAGGGGGACAGTCTGAAGCTTTCTTT. Its protein is CAWNKGGQSEAFF.

The V gene is TRBV11-2, the J gene TRBJ2-7, with 11 bases that match TRBD1. Germline loops: CDR1 SGHAT, CDR2 FQNNGV. This CDR3 region has 17 residues. V gave up 1 base and J gave up 6 bases; unmatched junction bases: 11. The DNA for the CDR3 is TGTGCCAGCAGCTTAGTCCCCATAGGACAGGGGGCGGGCGAGCAGTACTTC. It translates to CASSLVPIGQGAGEQYF.

V usage is TRBV4-3 and J usage is TRBJ2-1, with 13 nucleotides matching TRBD2. CDR1 is LGHNA, CDR2 YSLEER, per germline. Trimming cost V 2 bases and J 5 bases; bases outside gene matches: 6. The CDR3 length is 17 residues. CDR3 DNA sequence: TGCGCCAGCAGCCAATTACTAGCGGGGGGGCTGGACAATGAGCAGTTCTTC. Translation: CASSQLLAGGLDNEQFF.

As for this clonotype: Given a much more abundant clone one base away, this may be a read error. The chain uses TRBV7-2 and TRBJ2-5, with D possibly matching TRBD1 (6 bases). The end of the DNA aligns better with TRBJ2-7, so the J call may be wrong. The germline V gene encodes CDR1 SGHTA and CDR2 FQGNSA. The CDR3 spans 14 residues. The CDR3: CACSLRDTTYEQYF. CDR3 DNA sequence: TGTGCCTGCAGCTTAAGGGACACTACCTACGAGCAGTACTTC.

This clonotype was counted ten times or more. The chain links TRBV7-9 to TRBJ1-5; D not certain. V was cut by 5 bases and J by 3 bases, with 5 bases left in between. From germline, CDR1 is SEHNR and CDR2 FQNEAQ (reference sequence). There are 12 residues in the CDR3. CDR3 sequence reads: CASSQDNQPQHF. CDR3 DNA: TGTGCCAGCAGCCAGGACAATCAGCCCCAGCATTTT.

The V gene is TRBV20-1, the J gene TRBJ2-7; no definite D call. Germline loops: CDR1 DFQATT, CDR2 SNEGSKA (reference sequence). This CDR3 is built from 15 residues. Trimming removed 0 bases from V and 1 base from J, with 13 bases in between. The CDR3 nucleotides read TGCAGTGCTAGAGATCTCCGGCTAGATTCCTACGAGCAGTACTTC. This gives the protein CSARDLRLDSYEQYF.

This clonotype was seen a few times. The chain joins TRBV21-1 to TRBJ1-2; TRBD1 was called by the table and not checked on the DNA. TRBV21-1 is a documented pseudogene. This CDR3 comprises 16 residues. CDR3 bases: TGTGCCAGCAAACAGCAGGGTCAGGGTTTTTCCTATGGCTACACCTTC. Residues: CASKQQGQGFSYGYTF.

A few counts support this clonotype. This chain links TRBV18 with TRBJ2-5; 9 bases line up with TRBD2. The J call may be wrong; the DNA end is better matched by TRBJ2-7. The CDR3 sequence is 13 residues long. Germline CDR1 reads KGHSH; CDR2 reads LQKENI. The CDR3, as DNA: TGTGCCAGCTCTCCGACTAGCGGAGACGAGCAGTACTTC. Amino acid sequence: CASSPTSGDEQYF.

This chain links TRBV9 with TRBJ1-1, with D possibly TRBD1 on 5 matching bases. V shed 3 bases and J shed 3 bases, with 12 bases lying between them. The CDR3 sequence is 14 residues long. Germline V lookup: CDR1 SGDLS, CDR2 YYNGEE. The CDR3 loop is CASSAMGVYTEAFF. DNA of the CDR3: TGTGCCAGCAGCGCGATGGGGGTGTACACTGAAGCTTTCTTT.

This clonotype was recorded a few times. V is TRBV3-1 and J is TRBJ2-5, with D possibly matching TRBD2 (6 bases). Germline CDR1 LGHDT, CDR2 YNNKEL (reference sequence). V dropped 3 bases and J dropped 1 base, with 18 bases sitting between them. The CDR3 totals 17 residues. The CDR3 DNA reads TGTGCCAGCAGCCATCTCACCGGGAGATCTACCCAAGAGACCCAGTACTTC. Protein product: CASSHLTGRSTQETQYF.

In its sample, this clonotype was seen once. This chain connects TRBV6-6 to TRBJ1-5; D is unclear. This CDR3 comprises 14 residues. V dropped 2 bases and J dropped 7 bases, with 12 bases sitting between them. Per the germline V gene, CDR1 is MNHNY and CDR2 is SVGAGI (reference sequence). The CDR3 region is CASSYDLSWQPQHF. In DNA form, the CDR3 reads TGTGCCAGCAGTTACGATTTGAGTTGGCAGCCCCAGCATTTT.

This chain joins TRBV21-1 and TRBJ1-6; the table's D gene call, TRBD1, was not cross checked with the DNA. TRBV21-1 is reported as a pseudogene. This CDR3 is built from 15 residues. The CDR3 is CASSKDRDRGPPLHF. The CDR3 region has the DNA TGTGCCAGCAGCAAAGACCGGGACAGGGGGCCACCCCTCCACTTT.

This clonotype was seen a few times. This rearrangement joins TRBV3-1 to TRBJ2-7; no clear D. This CDR3 is 14 amino acids long. CDR1 and CDR2 (germline): LGHDT, YNNKEL (reference sequence). The V end was cut by 0 bases, the J end by 5 bases, with 11 bases between. The CDR3 region has the DNA TGTGCCAGCAGCCAAGATCCCGGCCCTGACGAGCAGTACTTC. This encodes CASSQDPGPDEQYF.

This chain connects TRBV27 to TRBJ2-3; 9 nucleotides line up with TRBD1. This CDR3 has 13 amino acids. With 8 bases clipped from V and 4 bases from J, the junction kept 4 bases outside the gene matches. The germline CDR1 and CDR2 sequences are MNHEY and SMNVEV (reference sequence). CDR3 nucleotide sequence: TGTGCCAGCTGGAGACAGGGGGCAGATACGCAGTATTTT. Amino acid sequence: CASWRQGADTQYF.

V usage is TRBV6-5 and J usage is TRBJ1-4, with D perhaps TRBD1 (6 bases). The CDR3 is made up of 15 amino acids. Germline V gene sequence: CDR1 MNHEY, CDR2 SVGAGI. V lost 5 bases, J lost 4 bases, and 14 bases lay in between. The CDR3 nucleotides are TGTGCCAGCAGTAGCCAGGGGAGGAATAATGAAAAACTGTTTTTT. Its protein product is CASSSQGRNNEKLFF.

This clonotype was counted only a few times. V usage is TRBV6-1 and J usage is TRBJ1-1, with a tentative D call TRBD1 (5 bases). The germline V gene encodes CDR1 MNHNS and CDR2 SASEGT. The CDR3 runs to 15 residues. V shed 5 bases and J shed 1 base, with 14 bases lying between them. CDR3 region: CASSPLVQGNTEAFF. The CDR3 bases are TGTGCCAGCAGTCCCTTGGTGCAGGGGAACACTGAAGCTTTCTTT.

This clonotype was counted a few times. This chain links TRBV10-3 with TRBJ1-5; maybe TRBD1 (5 bases). This CDR3 is 13 amino acids long. CDR1 and CDR2 (germline): ENHRY, SYGVKD. V was cut by 2 bases and J by 5 bases, with 7 bases left in between. CDR3 DNA: TGTGCCATCAGTGAGGGGGCCGATCAGCCCCAGCATTTT. This gives the protein CAISEGADQPQHF.

The rearrangement uses TRBV9 and TRBJ2-1; 8 nucleotides line up with TRBD2. Germline V gene lookup returns CDR1 SGDLS and CDR2 YYNGEE. V shed 3 bases and J 0 bases; nucleotides not matched to a gene: 5. The CDR3 is 16 amino acids. This chain's CDR3 is CASSETSGHSYNEQFF. The CDR3 nucleotides read TGTGCCAGCAGCGAAACTAGCGGACACTCCTACAATGAGCAGTTCTTC.

This clonotype has a handful of counts. The chain links TRBV5-1 to TRBJ2-3; tentatively, D is TRBD2 (6 bases). The ends were cut back, 4 bases at V and 6 bases at J, with 24 bases in the middle. The germline V gene has CDR1 SGHRS and CDR2 YFSETQ. The CDR3 length is 17 residues. CDR3 amino acids: CASSGRLGAGGRDTQYF. CDR3 bases: TGCGCCAGCAGCGGCCGACTAGGGGCGGGCGGCCGGGATACGCAGTATTTT.

This chain joins TRBV6-5 and TRBJ1-6; TRBD1 is a possible D gene (5 bases). Germline lookup yields CDR1 MNHEY and CDR2 SVGAGI. The CDR3 has 19 residues. Between the trimmed V and J ends, which lost 0 bases and 0 bases, there was a span of 15 bases. CDR3 amino acids: CASSYSGQSLSSYNSPLHF. In nucleotides, the CDR3 is TGTGCCAGCAGTTACTCGGGGCAGTCGCTTAGCTCCTATAATTCACCCCTCCACTTT.

The chain carries TRBV9 and TRBJ2-2; 9 nucleotides align to TRBD2. The length of the CDR3 is 16 residues. Germline V gene sequence: CDR1 SGDLS, CDR2 YYNGEE. The V segment lost 0 bases and the J segment 3 bases; nucleotides outside the gene matches: 3. Here the CDR3 reads CASSVAVAGDTGELFF. The CDR3 nucleotides read TGTGCCAGCAGCGTAGCCGTAGCGGGGGACACCGGGGAGCTGTTTTTT.

The gene calls are TRBV6-6 and TRBJ1-2; maybe TRBD1 (6 bases). The V and J ends lost 5 bases and 2 bases respectively, with 12 bases between them. Germline CDR1 and CDR2: MNHNY and SVGAGI (reference sequence). The CDR3 has 14 amino acids. CDR3 in amino acids: CASSGTTGNYGYTF. The DNA for the CDR3 is TGTGCCAGCAGTGGGACGACAGGCAACTATGGCTACACCTTC.

This clonotype was detected only a few times. V gene TRBV10-3 combines with J gene TRBJ2-7, with a tentative D call TRBD1 (5 bases). The CDR3 totals 12 residues. V lost 8 bases and J 1 base, leaving 9 bases between the germline ends. Looked up from germline, CDR1 is ENHRY and CDR2 is SYGVKD. In nucleotides, the CDR3 is TGTGCCATCGGTTCAGGGTCCTACGAGCAGTACTTC. It specifies CAIGSGSYEQYF.

V gene TRBV7-2 combines with J gene TRBJ2-3; possible D gene TRBD2, 5 bases. Germline values: CDR1 SGHTA, CDR2 FQGNSA. V dropped 1 base and J dropped 8 bases, with 13 bases sitting between them. The CDR3 is made up of 14 amino acids. CDR3 in DNA: TGTGCCAGCAGCTTAGAAGCGGCACAAGCTACGCAGTATTTT. Amino acids: CASSLEAAQATQYF.

For this clonotype: It may be a read error: a sequence one base away is much more abundant. The rearrangement joins TRBV7-2 to TRBJ2-5; 8 nucleotides match TRBD2. The CDR3 is 15 residues long. Germline V gives CDR1 SGHTA, CDR2 FQGNSA. J was trimmed by 5 bases and V by 4 bases; bases with no gene match: 9. The chain's CDR3 is CASSSAGASGETQYF. The CDR3 nucleotides are TGTGCCAGCAGCTCAGCGGGGGCTAGCGGGGAGACCCAGTACTTC.

V and J are TRBV11-2 and TRBJ2-1; 9 positions match TRBD2. Per the germline V gene, CDR1 is SGHAT and CDR2 is FQNNGV. V dropped 2 bases and J dropped 3; count of bases not matched to a gene: 5. The CDR3 is 16 residues long. DNA for the CDR3: TGTGCCAGCAGCTTATTTGCGGGGGGGCTCTACAATGAGCAGTTCTTC. Its protein product is CASSLFAGGLYNEQFF. Full variable domain (remainder filled in from reference TRBV11-2 and TRBJ2-1): EAGVAQSPRYKIIEKRQSVAFWCNPISGHATLYWYQQILGQGPKLLIQFQNNGVVDDSQLPKDRFSAERLKGVDSTLKIQPAKLEDSAVYLCASSLFAGGLYNEQFFGPGTRLTVL.

This clonotype has a handful of counts. The V gene is TRBV5-1, the J gene TRBJ2-1; tentative D call: TRBD2 (7 bases). From germline, CDR1 is SGHRS and CDR2 YFSETQ. The V end lost 4 bases, the J end lost 10 bases, and 21 bases lay between the germline ends. The CDR3 is 15 amino acids. The CDR3 bases are TGCGCCAGCAGCCCGGAGGGGGGGCGAGGCTTGGAGCAGTTCTTC. It encodes CASSPEGGRGLEQFF.

About this clonotype itself: A junction boundary mismatches the germline segment, possibly from a read error. The chain is built from TRBV12-3 or TRBV12-4 and TRBJ2-1; possible D gene TRBD2, 6 bases. The CDR3 is made up of 15 amino acids. The DNA for the CDR3 is TGTACCAGCAGTTTAGGGCGGGGTGGTTACGATGAGCAGTTCTTC. It yields the protein CTSSLGRGGYDEQFF.